What follows are 27 T cell receptor beta chains derived from one specimen sequenced in a study of cytomegalovirus exposure and HLA in healthy donors. It was with 60 Vbeta and 13 Jbeta primers that the PCR ran. The protocol was immunoSEQ multiplex PCR, while the TCRdb copy is restricted to in-frame clones and leaves out a portion. The table has about 190,000 clones, 81% seen once. The sample taken for sequencing was PBMCs. These receptors were obtained from a man aged 50-59 years in good health and CMV-seronegative.

The chain recombines TRBV4-1 with TRBJ1-2; D is perhaps TRBD1 (6 bases). V was shortened by 2 bases and J by 0 bases, with 10 bases between the two germline ends. The germline CDR1 and CDR2 sequences are MGHRA and YSYEKL. This CDR3 has 15 residues. CDR3 sequence: CASSQPTGANYGYTF. Here the CDR3 DNA reads TGCGCCAGCAGCCAACCGACAGGTGCTAACTATGGCTACACCTTC.

The J gene is TRBJ1-6, the V gene TRBV7-6, with 7 bases matching TRBD1. The V segment lost 1 base and the J segment 7 bases; nucleotides outside the gene matches: 10. The CDR3 is made up of 17 amino acids. CDR1 and CDR2 (germline): SGHVS, FNYEAQ. CDR3 in DNA: TGTGCCAGCAGCTTAGTACAGACAGGGTCCAAAAATTCACCCCTCCACTTT. Amino acids: CASSLVQTGSKNSPLHF. Full variable domain (rest looked up from reference TRBV7-6 and TRBJ1-6): GAGVSQSPRYKVTKRGQDVALRCDPISGHVSLYWYRQALGQGPEFLTYFNYEAQQDKSGLPNDRFSAERPEGSISTLTIQRTEQRDSAMYRCASSLVQTGSKNSPLHFGNGTRLTVT.

This rearrangement joins TRBV9 to TRBJ1-3; D gene uncertain. Deletions cut 4 bases from V and 0 bases from J, with 17 bases between. The CDR3 contains 17 residues. Germline V gene sequence: CDR1 SGDLS, CDR2 YYNGEE. The CDR3 sequence: CASSSGSGKISGNTIYF. The CDR3 bases are TGTGCCAGCAGCTCCGGGAGCGGTAAGATCTCTGGAAACACCATATATTTT.

The chain recombines TRBV18 with TRBJ2-3; 7 bases line up with TRBD1. Germline lookup yields CDR1 KGHSH and CDR2 LQKENI. The CDR3 has 15 residues. Trimming removed 3 bases from V and 2 bases from J; junction bases left unmatched: 5. CDR3 region: CASSPDRTNTDTQYF. The DNA for the CDR3 is TGTGCCAGCTCACCGGACAGGACGAACACAGATACGCAGTATTTT.

The CDR3 loop reads CAIPRGDGGYTF. The DNA of the CDR3 is TGTGCCATCCCCCGGGGGGACGGTGGCTACACCTTC. The chain links TRBV6-6 to TRBJ1-2; maybe TRBD1 (5 bases). CDR1 and CDR2 from the germline V gene are MNHNY and SVGAGI (reference sequence). The CDR3 is made up of 12 amino acids. Between the trimmed V and J ends, which lost 10 bases and 7 bases, there was a span of 16 bases.

This sequence joins TRBV11-2 and TRBJ1-6; tentative D call: TRBD1 (6 bases). This CDR3 region has 18 residues. The germline V gene encodes CDR1 SGHAT and CDR2 FQNNGV. The V gene lost 5 bases and the J gene lost 0 bases, with 17 bases spanning the gap. The CDR3 DNA reads as TGTGCCAGCAGCCAGGGACAACAGAGTAGCTCCTATAATTCACCCCTCCACTTT. It codes for CASSQGQQSSSYNSPLHF.

The gene calls are TRBV7-2 and TRBJ1-2, with a tentative D call TRBD1 (6 bases). The CDR3 totals 14 residues. Germline CDR1 is SGHTA and CDR2 is FQGNSA. Trimming left V 3 bases short and J 8 bases short, with 16 bases between. CDR3 DNA: TGTGCCAGCAGCTTTCCACAGGGATTAGGCGGCTACACCTTC. Its protein is CASSFPQGLGGYTF.

The chain couples TRBV27 to TRBJ2-2, with 7 nucleotides matching TRBD1. The germline V gene has CDR1 MNHEY and CDR2 SMNVEV (reference sequence). J was trimmed by 2 bases and V by 5 bases; bases with no gene match: 8. The CDR3 runs 16 residues. The CDR3 coding sequence is TGTGCCAGCAGTCTTCGGACAGGTCGTAACACCGGGGAGCTGTTTTTT. Amino acid sequence: CASSLRTGRNTGELFF.

The chain has TRBV18 and TRBJ2-3, with 8 bases that match TRBD2. The trim removed 7 bases at V and 4 bases at J, leaving 4 bases unmatched. The germline V gene encodes CDR1 KGHSH and CDR2 LQKENI. The CDR3 is made up of 13 amino acids. The DNA of the CDR3 is TGTGCCAGCTTTCGGGGGGGCGCAGATACGCAGTATTTT. This gives the protein CASFRGGADTQYF.

This clone was seen a handful of times. The chain links TRBV11-1 to TRBJ2-1, with 9 bases identical to TRBD2. The CDR3 runs to 17 residues. The germline CDR1 and CDR2 sequences are SGHAT and FQDESV (reference sequence). J lost 8 bases, V lost 2 bases, and 13 bases had no gene match. CDR3 residues: CASSLFESAGGDDEQFF. DNA of the CDR3: TGTGCCAGCAGCTTATTCGAATCAGCGGGGGGCGACGATGAGCAGTTCTTC.

The rearrangement links TRBV6-1 to TRBJ1-1; weak D call: TRBD1 (6 bases). Germline lookup yields CDR1 MNHNS and CDR2 SASEGT. Trimming shortened V by 5 bases and J by 0 bases, and 10 bases separated the two germline ends. The CDR3 has 14 amino acids. The CDR3 bases are TGTGCCAGCAGTACTTCAGGGGTGAACACTGAAGCTTTCTTT. Translating gives CASSTSGVNTEAFF.

The V gene is TRBV4-1, the J gene TRBJ1-2; D remains ambiguous. The CDR3 is 15 residues long. Germline V gives CDR1 MGHRA, CDR2 YSYEKL. The V gene lost 3 bases and the J gene lost 4 bases, with 15 bases spanning the gap. The CDR3 region is CASSHERSPVYGYTF. CDR3 DNA: TGCGCCAGCAGCCATGAAAGATCCCCGGTCTATGGCTACACCTTC.

The chain employs TRBV6-1 and TRBJ2-7; 7 nucleotides align to TRBD1. The germline CDR1 and CDR2 sequences are MNHNS and SASEGT. The CDR3 has 14 residues. V lost 4 bases to trimming and J lost 2 bases; unmatched junction nucleotides: 5. CDR3 protein: CASSGTGRPYEQYF. The CDR3 coding sequence is TGTGCCAGCAGTGGGACAGGCCGCCCCTACGAGCAGTACTTC.

V usage is TRBV9 and J usage is TRBJ1-2, with 7 bases that match TRBD1. Unmatched junction bases numbered 5, after V lost 2 bases and J lost 4 bases. CDR1 is SGDLS, CDR2 YYNGEE, per germline. This CDR3 spans 14 amino acids. The CDR3 nucleotides read TGTGCCAGCAGCGTTGGGGGACAGAGCTATGGCTACACCTTC. Amino acid sequence: CASSVGGQSYGYTF.

Here the CDR3 reads CASSQDYGGGLETQYF. The CDR3 DNA reads as TGCGCCAGCAGCCAAGATTATGGGGGGGGCCTTGAGACCCAGTACTTC. The genes are TRBV4-3 and TRBJ2-5; the D gene is possibly TRBD2 (7 bases). From germline, CDR1 is LGHNA and CDR2 YSLEER. V lost 0 bases and J lost 5, with 16 bases in between. The CDR3 spans 16 residues.

The chain has TRBV5-1 and TRBJ2-7; the match to TRBD1 covers 8 bases. CDR1 SGHRS and CDR2 YFSETQ come from the germline V gene. The CDR3 is made up of 15 amino acids. V shed 4 bases and J 1 base; nucleotides not matched to a gene: 7. CDR3 DNA: TGCGCCAGCAGCGACGGACAGGGAAGTTCCTACGAGCAGTACTTC. This translates into CASSDGQGSSYEQYF.

The chain is built from TRBV19 and TRBJ2-5; D might be TRBD1 (5 bases). V dropped 4 bases and J dropped 5 bases, with 11 bases sitting between them. Germline CDR1 LNHDA, CDR2 SQIVND (reference sequence). The CDR3 extends over 13 amino acids. CDR3 DNA: TGTGCCAGTAGTAAGGACAAGAGGGAGACCCAGTACTTC. Encoded protein: CASSKDKRETQYF.

The chain couples TRBV4-3 to TRBJ1-5; D is unresolved. Germline V lookup: CDR1 LGHNA, CDR2 YSLEER. V was trimmed by 0 bases and J by 2 bases, leaving 11 bases between them. The CDR3 runs 16 residues. The CDR3 is CASSQDAAGGNQPQHF. The CDR3 DNA follows: TGCGCCAGCAGCCAAGATGCGGCGGGCGGCAATCAGCCCCAGCATTTT.

The V and J genes are TRBV11-2 and TRBJ2-5; 11 bases fit TRBD2. The V segment lost 2 bases and the J segment 1 base; nucleotides outside the gene matches: 3. Per the germline V gene, CDR1 is SGHAT and CDR2 is FQNNGV. The CDR3 totals 16 residues. CDR3: CASSLTSGGPQETQYF. DNA of the CDR3: TGTGCCAGCAGCTTAACTAGCGGGGGCCCCCAAGAGACCCAGTACTTC.

The chain links TRBV30 to TRBJ2-3; D not resolved. V lost 4 bases and J 0 bases, leaving 8 bases between the germline ends. The CDR3 covers 13 residues. The germline CDR1 and CDR2 sequences are GTSNPN and SVGIG (reference sequence). The CDR3 loop is CAWTGPSTDTQYF. The CDR3 region has the DNA TGTGCCTGGACAGGCCCTAGCACAGATACGCAGTATTTT.

This clone showed up just a few times. The V and J genes are TRBV25-1 and TRBJ1-1, with D possibly TRBD1 on 6 matching bases. Germline-derived CDR1 and CDR2 are MGHDK and SYGVNS. The CDR3 consists of 15 residues. The V gene lost 5 bases and the J gene lost 1 base, with 14 bases spanning the gap. The CDR3 nucleotides are TGTGCCAGCAGTTCTGAGACAGGTGAGAACACTGAAGCTTTCTTT. Translation: CASSSETGENTEAFF.

The rearrangement links TRBV19 to TRBJ1-1; D not certain. CDR1 and CDR2 (germline): LNHDA, SQIVND (reference sequence). V gave up 5 bases and J gave up 0 bases, with 10 bases separating them. The CDR3 spans 14 residues. The CDR3 region is CASSFSTVNTEAFF. CDR3 bases: TGTGCCAGTAGTTTTTCTACAGTGAACACTGAAGCTTTCTTT.

This clone was seen only a few times. The V call is TRBV18, the J call TRBJ1-1; 8 bases are a match to TRBD1. The trim removed 3 bases at V and 0 bases at J, leaving 15 bases unmatched. Germline V gives CDR1 KGHSH, CDR2 LQKENI. The CDR3 contains 19 residues. The CDR3 sequence is CASSPLRGLQPQMNTEAFF. The CDR3 DNA reads as TGTGCCAGCTCACCTCTCAGGGGGCTCCAACCTCAGATGAACACTGAAGCTTTCTTT.

CDR3 in DNA: TGTGCCAGCAGTTTACGGGCTAGCGGCAATGAGCAGTTCTTC. Translation: CASSLRASGNEQFF. The chain links TRBV27 to TRBJ2-1; TRBD2 agrees at 7 bases. V shed 2 bases, J shed 6 bases, and the junction held 4 bases outside the gene matches. The germline V gene has CDR1 MNHEY and CDR2 SMNVEV (reference sequence). The length of the CDR3 is 14 residues.

The rearrangement joins TRBV19 to TRBJ2-7, with D possibly being TRBD1 (5 bases). Germline loops: CDR1 LNHDA, CDR2 SQIVND (reference sequence). This CDR3 contains 14 residues. Trimming removed 0 bases at V and 2 bases at J, with 8 bases between. The CDR3 spells CASSIDMTAYEQYF. For the CDR3, the DNA is TGTGCCAGTAGTATAGATATGACAGCCTACGAGCAGTACTTC.

The chain links TRBV5-1 to TRBJ1-4, with a weak D call TRBD1 (6 bases). Germline CDR1 reads SGHRS; CDR2 reads YFSETQ. The CDR3 is 15 residues long. The V and J ends lost 5 bases and 0 bases respectively, with 11 bases between them. Here the CDR3 reads CASSSTGATNEKLFF. DNA for the CDR3: TGCGCCAGCAGTTCGACAGGTGCAACTAATGAAAAACTGTTTTTT.

The chain joins TRBV14 to TRBJ2-7; D is unclear. Trimming pared 2 bases from V and 2 bases from J, leaving 4 bases between. Germline CDR1 SGHDN, CDR2 FVKESK. This CDR3 has 12 residues. The CDR3 loop is CASSQYTYEQYF. The CDR3 nucleotides read TGTGCCAGCAGCCAATACACCTACGAGCAGTACTTC.